Listed below are T cell receptor beta chains from one sample, sequenced in a study of T cell repertoires in cytomegalovirus infection. TCRdb redid the calling of the reads with MiXCR, one entry per CDR3 protein. The profile shows 130,000 or so distinct CDR3 sequences, approximately 5.9% of them singletons. Specimen: PBMCs. The receptors stem from a human donor in good health (CMV status not recorded). Some clones in this sample may be carry-over from other donors' samples. Both conserved end residues are part of each CDR3. The order of the fields is V gene, D gene, clone size, J gene, CDR3 protein, CDR3 DNA. The D gene is left open where the match is weak. Not every row has a clone size; where given, it reads once, few, many or a size class.

TRBV3-1	-	few	TRBJ2-7	CASSQTLTYEQYF	TGTGCCAGCAGCCAGACTCTAACCTACGAGCAGTACTTC
TRBV2	-	few	TRBJ2-1	CASSERGTSTGEQFF	TGTGCCAGCAGTGAAAGGGGGACTTCGACGGGTGAGCAGTTCTTC
TRBV11-2	TRBD2	many	TRBJ2-2	CASSLGPSGGLGELFF	TGTGCCAGCAGCTTAGGCCCTAGCGGGGGGCTCGGGGAGCTGTTTTTT
TRBV29-1	TRBD2	many	TRBJ2-1	CSVRTSGGYNEQFF	TGCAGCGTCAGAACTAGCGGGGGGTACAATGAGCAGTTCTTC
TRBV6-6	-	many	TRBJ2-3	CASSYRGLSTDTQYF	TGTGCCAGCAGTTACCGGGGACTGAGCACAGATACGCAGTATTTT
TRBV7-2	-	many	TRBJ2-3	CASSLASSADTQYF	TGTGCCAGCAGCCTGGCGTCTAGCGCCGATACGCAGTATTTT
TRBV7-2	-	many	TRBJ1-1	CASSPSEYMNTEAFF	TGTGCCAGCAGCCCATCAGAGTATATGAACACTGAAGCTTTCTTT
TRBV7-2	TRBD1	many	TRBJ1-6	CASSSNRGNSPLHF	TGTGCCAGCAGCTCTAACAGGGGTAATTCACCCCTCCACTTT
TRBV7-3	-	many	TRBJ1-1	CASSSVVNTEAFF	TGTGCCAGCAGCTCAGTTGTGAACACTGAAGCTTTCTTT
TRBV7-3	TRBD1	few	TRBJ2-7	CASSLPQGAKYEQYF	TGTGCCAGCAGCTTACCACAGGGGGCAAAGTACGAGCAGTACTTC
TRBV3-1	-	few	TRBJ2-5	CASSQDNSGETQYF	TGTGCCAGCAGCCAAGATAACAGCGGGGAGACCCAGTACTTC
TRBV20-1	TRBD2	few	TRBJ2-7	CSASSLADYEQYF	TGCAGTGCTAGTTCCCTAGCGGACTACGAGCAGTACTTC
TRBV7-2	-	many	TRBJ2-2	CASSQDLMGRGELFF	TGTGCCAGCAGTCAGGACCTAATGGGCCGCGGGGAGCTGTTTTTT
TRBV6-5	-	few	TRBJ1-1	CASSYSWGSSTEAFF	TGTGCCAGCAGTTACTCTTGGGGGAGCAGCACTGAAGCTTTCTTT
TRBV7-3	-	-	TRBJ2-2	CASSSDPPNTGELFF	TGTGCCAGCAGCTCGGATCCTCCGAACACCGGGGAGCTGTTTTTT
TRBV4-2	-	many	TRBJ2-5	CASSQDSSVNQETQYF	TGTGCCAGCAGCCAAGATTCTAGCGTAAATCAAGAGACCCAGTACTTC
TRBV20-1	TRBD1	many	TRBJ2-3	CSANRGTDTQYF	TGCAGTGCTAACAGGGGAACAGATACGCAGTATTTT
TRBV19	-	-	TRBJ2-5	CASSEGGHQETQYF	TGTGCCAGTAGTGAAGGCGGCCACCAAGAGACCCAGTACTTC
TRBV7-2	TRBD1	few	TRBJ1-3	CASSETTGRIYF	TGTGCCAGCAGCGAGACGACAGGGAGAATATATTTT
TRBV10-3	-	many	TRBJ1-2	CAISDRGNMGYGYTF	TGTGCCATCAGTGACCGAGGAAATATGGGCTATGGCTACACCTTC
TRBV7-2	-	many	TRBJ1-5	CASSLSGGGRHQPQHF	TGTGCCAGCAGCTTGTCGGGCGGGGGACGCCATCAGCCCCAGCATTTT
TRBV6-1	-	few	TRBJ2-2	CASRSSGTGELFF	TGTGCCAGCAGAAGTAGCGGCACCGGGGAGCTGTTTTTT
TRBV5-8	-	many	TRBJ2-1	CASSTRPGSLKNEQFF	TGTGCCAGCAGCACCAGACCTGGCTCGCTGAAGAATGAGCAGTTCTTC
TRBV29-1	-	many	TRBJ2-7	CSVTRGGAVDF	TGCAGCGTAACCAGGGGTGGGGCAGTGGACTTC
TRBV7-2	TRBD2	many	TRBJ2-1	CASSSQRGAYNEQFF	TGTGCCAGCAGCTCCCAGCGGGGGGCTTACAATGAGCAGTTCTTC
TRBV7-9	-	many	TRBJ2-5	CASNGRGEETQYF	TGTGCCAGCAATGGAAGGGGAGAGGAGACCCAGTACTTC
TRBV7-2	-	many	TRBJ2-7	CASSLDGGSYEQYF	TGTGCCAGCAGCTTAGATGGGGGATCCTACGAGCAGTACTTC
TRBV6-2/TRBV6-3	-	few	TRBJ1-1	CASSFRATWNEAFF	TGTGCCAGCAGTTTCCGGGCCACGTGGAATGAAGCTTTCTTT
TRBV19	-	-	TRBJ2-3	CASSMRTGEAADTQYF	TGTGCCAGTAGTATGAGGACGGGAGAGGCCGCAGATACGCAGTATTTT